This T cell receptor (beta chain) comes out of a study of blood T cell repertoires in COVID-19. Study information: Researchers got acute and convalescent COVID-19 samples from the United States, Italy and Spain. T cells, B-cell-depleted T cells, or PBMCs supplied cDNA or gDNA.

Clones were read by immunoSEQ multiplex PCR, and TCRdb kept only the in-frame ones, dropping some. The sample records roughly 250,000 clones, roughly 85% being singletons. The germline V gene encodes CDR1 SGHRS and CDR2 YFSETQ. V lost 7 bases and J 5 bases, leaving 15 bases between the germline ends. This CDR3 spans 13 amino acids. This TCR derives from a man aged 40-49 years with acute or convalescent COVID-19. Material: peripheral blood. The chain couples TRBV5-1 to TRBJ1-1, with a tentative D call TRBD1 (5 bases). CDR3 nucleotide sequence: TGCGCCAGCGGACCTTGGGGCGAAACTGAAGCTTTCTTT. Residues: CASGPWGETEAFF.